The 22 T cell receptor beta chains in this list originate from one sample, sequenced in a study of identical twins. TCRdb analysed the 5' RACE reads with MiXCR anew, one entry per CDR3 protein. The data hold 1.5 million to 2 million distinct CDR3 sequences, with less than 35% observed a single time. Input material: cord blood. Receptors originate from a newborn girl in good health.

The table lists this clonotype with a count of one. CDR3 residues: CSAPARGGRLLSVGDTQYF. The CDR3 DNA reads TGCAGTGCTCCTGCGCGGGGGGGTCGGCTGCTTTCCGTCGGGGATACGCAGTATTTT. The rearrangement uses TRBV20-1 and TRBJ2-3; 9 bases are shared with TRBD2. The trim removed 5 bases at V and 6 bases at J, leaving 24 bases unmatched. This CDR3 is 19 amino acids long. Germline CDR1 and CDR2: DFQATT and SNEGSKA (reference sequence).

This clonotype was seen a handful of times. This rearrangement joins TRBV7-7 to TRBJ2-3; D not certain. The V end lost 0 bases, the J end lost 2 bases, and 9 bases lay between the germline ends. Germline-derived CDR1 and CDR2 are SSHAT and FNYEAQ (reference sequence). The CDR3 runs to 15 residues. DNA of the CDR3: TGTGCCAGCAGCTTAGCCCCGGACGACACAGATACGCAGTATTTT. It translates to CASSLAPDDTDTQYF. Full variable domain (missing parts from reference TRBV7-7 and TRBJ2-3): GAGVSQSPRYKVTKRGQDVTLRCDPISSHATLYWYQQALGQGPEFLTYFNYEAQPDKSGLPSDRFSAERPEGSISTLTIQRTEQRDSAMYRCASSLAPDDTDTQYFGPGTRLTVL.

This chain joins TRBV20-1 and TRBJ2-1; tentative D call: TRBD2 (6 bases). V lost 0 bases and J 10 bases, leaving 16 bases between the germline ends. In germline, CDR1 is DFQATT, CDR2 SNEGSKA (reference sequence). CDR3 length equals 14 residues. CDR3 nucleotides: TGCAGTGCTAGAGATTACCGGACTACCTACGAGCAGTTCTTC. Translating it yields CSARDYRTTYEQFF.

This clonotype was detected a few times. The chain joins TRBV5-4 to TRBJ2-7, with a tentative D call TRBD1 (7 bases). Trimming took off 3 bases at V and 3 bases at J, with 19 bases between the two ends. The CDR3 has 16 residues. Germline V gene sequence: CDR1 SGHNT, CDR2 YYREEE (reference sequence). The CDR3 nucleotides are TGTGCCAGCAGCTCTCGACAGGGAGGAGAGGTCTACGAGCAGTACTTC. Translation: CASSSRQGGEVYEQYF.

This clonotype has at least ten counts. The junction departs from the called germline gene at one end, perhaps through a read error. The chain couples TRBV4-2 to TRBJ2-5; no definite D call. Germline V gene sequence: CDR1 LGHNA, CDR2 YNFKEQ. This CDR3 has 12 amino acids. The CDR3 DNA is TGTGCCAGCAGCCAAGACCAAGGGACCCAGTACTTC. It yields the protein CASSQDQGTQYF.

This clonotype has just a few counts. The CDR3 sequence is CASSYGGRPQETQYF. DNA of the CDR3: TGCGCCAGCTCTTATGGCGGGAGGCCTCAAGAGACCCAGTACTTC. The genes are TRBV5-1 and TRBJ2-5, with 8 bases matching TRBD2. V lost 7 bases and J lost 2; bases outside the gene matches: 10. Germline CDR1 reads SGHRS; CDR2 reads YFSETQ. CDR3 length: 15 amino acids. Together with reference TRBV5-1 and TRBJ2-5, the CDR3 gives the full variable domain: KAGVTQTPRYLIKTRGQQVTLSCSPISGHRSVSWYQQTPGQGLQFLFEYFSETQRNKGNFPGRFSGRQFSNSRSEMNVSTLELGDSALYLCASSYGGRPQETQYFGPGTRLLVL.

This clonotype came up a few times. V gene TRBV20-1 combines with J gene TRBJ2-1; 11 bases fit TRBD2. CDR1 DFQATT and CDR2 SNEGSKA come from the germline V gene (reference sequence). The trim removed 3 bases at V and 3 bases at J, leaving 10 bases unmatched. CDR3 size: 17 residues. The CDR3 spells CSASTDLLAGGYNEQFF. Here the CDR3 DNA reads TGCAGTGCTAGCACAGATCTTCTAGCGGGAGGCTACAATGAGCAGTTCTTC.

V gene TRBV2 combines with J gene TRBJ1-2; D gene uncertain. Germline CDR1 SNHLY, CDR2 FYNNEI. V lost 4 bases and J lost 7, with 13 bases in between. The length of the CDR3 is 13 residues. The CDR3 protein is CASSGGSGGGYTF. CDR3 DNA: TGTGCCAGCAGTGGAGGTTCTGGAGGTGGCTACACCTTC.

In this sample, this clonotype turned up a few times. The V call is TRBV18, the J call TRBJ2-5; D may be TRBD1 or TRBD2 (5 bases each). The DNA end is a closer match to TRBJ2-7, so the J assignment may be wrong. Germline CDR1 and CDR2: KGHSH and LQKENI. The CDR3 totals 14 residues. The DNA for the CDR3 is TGTGCCAGCTCTACGGGACGGCCAACCTACGAGCAGTACTTC. Its translation is CASSTGRPTYEQYF.

This clonotype appeared a few times. The chain employs TRBV7-2 and TRBJ1-5; no clear D gene. From germline, CDR1 is SGHTA and CDR2 FQGNSA. Trimming left V 2 bases short and J 0 bases short, with 11 bases between. This CDR3 spans 16 amino acids. CDR3 nucleotide sequence: TGTGCCAGCAGCTTAATGAATCCCTATAGCAATCAGCCCCAGCATTTT. This sequence encodes CASSLMNPYSNQPQHF.

V is TRBV7-9 and J is TRBJ1-1, with unresolved D. CDR1 and CDR2 from the germline V gene are SEHNR and FQNEAQ (reference sequence). This CDR3 is built from 17 residues. V was shortened by 2 bases and J by 2 bases, with 18 bases between the two germline ends. CDR3 in amino acids: CASSLWLGSGDNTEAFF. In nucleotides, the CDR3 is TGTGCCAGCAGCTTATGGTTGGGGTCCGGGGATAACACTGAAGCTTTCTTT.

The chain recombines TRBV20-1 with TRBJ1-2; 7 bases agree with TRBD1. CDR1 and CDR2 (germline): DFQATT, SNEGSKA (reference sequence). V lost 3 bases, J lost 0 bases, and 4 bases stayed unmatched. The CDR3 sequence is 14 residues long. The CDR3 DNA reads as TGCAGTGCTAGGGCGACAGGGCCTAACTATGGCTACACCTTC. As protein: CSARATGPNYGYTF.

This clonotype showed up many times. The rearrangement joins TRBV29-1 to TRBJ2-5, with D tentatively TRBD1 (5 bases). The CDR3 totals 12 residues. Germline V gene lookup returns CDR1 SQVTM and CDR2 ANQGSEA. V was trimmed by 8 bases and J by 2 bases, leaving 12 bases between them. The CDR3 region is CSPRTQQETQYF. In DNA, the CDR3 is TGCAGCCCCCGGACACAACAAGAGACCCAGTACTTC.

There are many counts of this clonotype. The chain is built from TRBV4-1 and TRBJ2-7, with 11 bases that match TRBD2. Germline V lookup: CDR1 MGHRA, CDR2 YSYEKL. The CDR3 covers 14 residues. The V segment lost 3 bases and the J segment 4 bases; nucleotides outside the gene matches: 2. The CDR3: CASSQTSGAYEQYF. In DNA form, the CDR3 reads TGCGCCAGCAGCCAGACTAGCGGGGCTTACGAGCAGTACTTC.

The gene calls are TRBV16 and TRBJ2-1; the D is unclear. V was clipped by 0 bases and J by 6 bases, with 12 bases between them. CDR3 length equals 15 residues. Germline V gene lookup returns CDR1 KGHSY and CDR2 FQNENV. The CDR3 coding sequence is TGTGCCAGCAGCCAATCTGCCGGCCCGACCAATGAGCAGTTCTTC. Its translation: CASSQSAGPTNEQFF.

The chain combines TRBV20-1 with TRBJ1-6, with TRBD1 as a possible D gene (5 bases). Germline assignment: CDR1 DFQATT and CDR2 SNEGSKA (reference sequence). This CDR3 contains 13 residues. Deletions cut 1 base from V and 8 bases from J, with 9 bases between. CDR3 sequence (DNA): TGCAGTGCTAGAGGCGAGGGGCATTCACCCCTCCACTTT. This encodes CSARGEGHSPLHF.

The chain recombines TRBV2 with TRBJ2-7; D is tentatively TRBD1 or TRBD2 (5 bases each). V was shortened by 1 base and J by 0 bases, with 10 bases between the two germline ends. This CDR3 comprises 15 residues. Germline V gives CDR1 SNHLY, CDR2 FYNNEI. CDR3 protein: CASSEGGTDSYEQYF. CDR3 DNA sequence: TGTGCCAGCAGTGAAGGGGGGACGGACTCCTACGAGCAGTACTTC.

Only a few counts were recorded for this clonotype. The chain employs TRBV7-6 and TRBJ2-7; 8 bases fit TRBD2. The CDR3 loop spans 14 amino acids. The V and J ends lost 7 bases and 7 bases, in that order; junction bases with no gene match: 12. Germline CDR1 and CDR2: SGHVS and FNYEAQ. CDR3: CASMAGGAYNEQYF. The CDR3 nucleotides read TGTGCCAGCATGGCCGGGGGGGCCTACAATGAGCAGTACTTC.

The gene calls are TRBV21-1 and TRBJ2-4. TRBV21-1 is annotated as a pseudogene. The CDR3 is made up of 8 amino acids. The CDR3 sequence: CASTRIFF. Here the CDR3 DNA reads TGTGCCAGCACCAGGATCTTCTTC.

The rearrangement joins TRBV20-1 to TRBJ1-5; D remains ambiguous. The CDR3 is 14 residues long. Trimming shortened V by 5 bases and J by 2 bases, and 13 bases separated the two germline ends. CDR1 is DFQATT, CDR2 SNEGSKA, per germline (reference sequence). CDR3 nucleotides: TGCAGTGCTTCGACGGCCTGGGGCAATCAGCCCCAGCATTTT. Protein product: CSASTAWGNQPQHF.

At least ten counts were recorded for this clonotype. The chain recombines TRBV12-3 or TRBV12-4 with TRBJ2-6; D perhaps matches TRBD1 (6 bases). The germline V and J ends were trimmed by 5 bases and 0 bases, with 8 bases remaining between them. There are 15 residues in the CDR3. CDR3 sequence: CASSIGGSGANVLTF. The CDR3 nucleotides read TGTGCCAGCAGTATAGGGGGCTCTGGGGCCAACGTCCTGACTTTC.

The gene calls are TRBV15 and TRBJ1-2; 8 positions agree with TRBD1. Germline CDR1 and CDR2: LNHNV and YYDKDF (reference sequence). This CDR3 has 15 residues. V shed 5 bases, J shed 0 bases, and the junction held 5 bases outside the gene matches. DNA for the CDR3: TGTGCCACCAGCGCAGGGGGCCTAACTAACTATGGCTACACCTTC. Translation gives CATSAGGLTNYGYTF.